These 22 T cell receptor beta chains were sequenced from one sample in a study of PD-L1 blockade in urothelial cancer. The time point was: pretreatment peripheral blood. The assay was immunoSEQ multiplex PCR, and TCRdb's table has in-frame clones only and misses some. The sample holds about 80,000 clones, just under 85% seen once. The sample here was PBMCs, taken around atezolizumab (anti-PD-L1) treatment. The source is a man aged 40-55 years with urothelial cancer.

The chain uses TRBV7-9 and TRBJ1-5; TRBD1 might be the D (6 bases). In germline, CDR1 is SEHNR, CDR2 FQNEAQ (reference sequence). Trimming took off 3 bases at V and 0 bases at J, with 15 bases between the two ends. CDR3 length: 17 residues. The DNA for the CDR3 is TGTGCCAGCAGCTTGTCAGGGGCTAGTTATAGCAATCAGCCCCAGCATTTT. Protein product: CASSLSGASYSNQPQHF.

The rearrangement links TRBV14 to TRBJ2-2; weak D call: TRBD1 (6 bases). Germline values: CDR1 SGHDN, CDR2 FVKESK. V was clipped by 4 bases and J by 5 bases, with 8 bases between them. This CDR3 contains 13 residues. CDR3 sequence (DNA): TGTGCCAGCAGCCCAGGGGTAACCGGGGAGCTGTTTTTT. Its translation is CASSPGVTGELFF.

The rearrangement joins TRBV28 to TRBJ1-3; D gene ambiguous. Looked up from germline, CDR1 is MDHEN and CDR2 is SYDVKM. The CDR3 has 16 amino acids. The V gene lost 1 base and the J gene lost 0 bases, with 10 bases spanning the gap. CDR3 in amino acids: CASSLSRVGSGNTIYF. CDR3 sequence (DNA): TGTGCCAGCAGTTTATCTCGGGTAGGCTCTGGAAACACCATATATTTT. Full variable domain (outside the CDR3, taken from reference TRBV28 and TRBJ1-3): DVKVTQSSRYLVKRTGEKVFLECVQDMDHENMFWYRQDPGLGLRLIYFSYDVKMKEKGDIPEGYSVSREKKERFSLILESASTNQTSMYLCASSLSRVGSGNTIYFGEGSWLTVV.

V usage is TRBV27 and J usage is TRBJ1-1; 11 bases are shared with TRBD1. CDR1 is MNHEY and CDR2 is SMNVEV in the germline V gene (reference sequence). The ends lost 6 bases at V and 3 bases at J; junction bases unmatched: 9. CDR3 length: 16 amino acids. In DNA form, the CDR3 reads TGTGCCAGCAGGGCGGACAGGGGGCGGGGGTACACTGAAGCTTTCTTT. It codes for CASRADRGRGYTEAFF.

The chain employs TRBV10-3 and TRBJ2-2; TRBD2 matches 10 bases. The CDR3 totals 14 residues. Losses at the gene ends were 7 bases for V and 4 bases for J; bases not matched to a gene: 3. CDR1 and CDR2 from the germline V gene are ENHRY and SYGVKD. The CDR3 region has the DNA TGTGCCATCACCCAGCGGGAGGGCACCGGGGAGCTGTTTTTT. Amino acids: CAITQREGTGELFF.

V gene TRBV5-1 combines with J gene TRBJ1-1; no firm D call. CDR1 is SGHRS and CDR2 is YFSETQ in the germline V gene. The V and J ends lost 4 bases and 5 bases respectively, with 6 bases between them. This CDR3 region has 11 residues. The CDR3 is CASSLATEAFF. Written as DNA, the CDR3 is TGCGCCAGCAGCCTGGCAACTGAAGCTTTCTTT.

The gene calls are TRBV27 and TRBJ1-1; perhaps TRBD1 as D (5 bases). Trimming took 8 bases from V and 1 from J, leaving 11 bases between them. The germline CDR1 and CDR2 sequences are MNHEY and SMNVEV (reference sequence). CDR3 length equals 13 residues. This CDR3 reads CASRPRENTEAFF. The CDR3 bases are TGTGCCAGCCGTCCCAGGGAGAACACTGAAGCTTTCTTT.

The rearrangement links TRBV19 to TRBJ2-3; maybe TRBD2 (6 bases). CDR3 length: 15 residues. Germline V gives CDR1 LNHDA, CDR2 SQIVND (reference sequence). Trimming took 6 bases from V and 2 from J, leaving 15 bases between them. CDR3 sequence reads: CASSEIAENTDTQYF. The DNA for the CDR3 is TGTGCCAGTAGCGAAATAGCGGAAAACACAGATACGCAGTATTTT.

J is TRBJ2-1 and V is TRBV5-1, with D possibly being TRBD2 (6 bases). Trimming shortened V by 3 bases and J by 6 bases, and 13 bases separated the two germline ends. This CDR3 has 14 amino acids. Germline V lookup: CDR1 SGHRS, CDR2 YFSETQ. This chain's CDR3 is CASSSGERVNEQFF. The CDR3 region has the DNA TGCGCCAGCAGCTCGGGGGAGCGGGTCAATGAGCAGTTCTTC.

This clone was observed a single time. The chain links TRBV6-1 to TRBJ1-4, with 11 bases fitting TRBD1. The CDR3 runs to 15 residues. V dropped 5 bases and J dropped 8; count of bases not matched to a gene: 7. The germline V gene has CDR1 MNHNS and CDR2 SASEGT. This chain's CDR3 is CASSTRDRGWEKLFF. The CDR3 DNA sequence: TGTGCCAGCAGTACCCGGGACAGGGGGTGGGAAAAACTGTTTTTT.

The rearrangement links TRBV30 to TRBJ2-7, with TRBD2 as a possible D gene (6 bases). This CDR3 contains 14 residues. Germline CDR1 and CDR2: GTSNPN and SVGIG (reference sequence). Trimming removed 3 bases at V and 3 bases at J, with 15 bases between. The CDR3 is CAWRGSGILYEQYF. The CDR3 bases are TGTGCCTGGAGAGGTAGCGGAATTCTCTACGAGCAGTACTTC.

V is TRBV15 and J is TRBJ1-1; 9 bases fit TRBD1. J was trimmed by 0 bases and V by 10 bases; bases with no gene match: 6. Germline loops: CDR1 LNHNV, CDR2 YYDKDF (reference sequence). This CDR3 is 14 amino acids long. Written as DNA, the CDR3 is TGTGCCATAGAGACAGGGGGGATGAACACTGAAGCTTTCTTT. It yields the protein CAIETGGMNTEAFF.

V and J are TRBV5-4 and TRBJ2-3; D is unclear. Trimming took 4 bases from V and 0 from J, leaving 6 bases between them. Germline-derived CDR1 and CDR2 are SGHNT and YYREEE (reference sequence). The CDR3 sequence is 13 residues long. The CDR3 bases are TGTGCCAGCAGCCTACGTAGCACAGATACGCAGTATTTT. Protein sequence: CASSLRSTDTQYF. The whole variable domain, filled in from reference TRBV5-4 and TRBJ2-3, reads ETGVTQSPTHLIKTRGQQVTLRCSSQSGHNTVSWYQQALGQGPQFIFQYYREEENGRGNFPPRFSGLQFPNYSSELNVNALELDDSALYLCASSLRSTDTQYFGPGTRLTVL.

The chain employs TRBV30 and TRBJ1-1; weak D call: TRBD1 (6 bases). The CDR3 has 15 amino acids. Germline loops: CDR1 GTSNPN, CDR2 SVGIG (reference sequence). The V gene lost 4 bases and the J gene lost 2 bases, with 17 bases spanning the gap. In DNA form, the CDR3 reads TGTGCCTGGATCCCTCCAACAGGGCCCAACACTGAAGCTTTCTTT. Protein product: CAWIPPTGPNTEAFF. The variable domain in full, completed from reference TRBV30 and TRBJ1-1, reads SQTIHQWPATLVQPVGSPLSLECTVEGTSNPNLYWYRQAAGRGLQLLFYSVGIGQISSEVPQNLSASRPQDRQFILSSKKLLLSDSGFYLCAWIPPTGPNTEAFFGQGTRLTVV.

This clone has a handful of counts. The chain joins TRBV5-4 to TRBJ2-1; D is ambiguous. V lost 4 bases and J 0 bases, leaving 14 bases between the germline ends. Germline V gene data show CDR1 as SGHNT and CDR2 as YYREEE (reference sequence). The CDR3 runs 16 residues. The CDR3 coding sequence is TGTGCCAGCAGCCCTCGCGGAGTTGGCTCCTACAATGAGCAGTTCTTC. It yields the protein CASSPRGVGSYNEQFF.

This clone was detected only once. This chain uses TRBV6-6 with TRBJ2-7; D might be TRBD1 (6 bases). This CDR3 comprises 15 residues. Germline assignment: CDR1 MNHNY and CDR2 SVGAGI (reference sequence). Trimming cost V 4 bases and J 4 bases, with 17 bases left between them. CDR3 sequence reads: CASSSPDRSEYEQYF. The CDR3 DNA reads as TGTGCCAGCAGTTCACCAGACAGGTCAGAATACGAGCAGTACTTC.

The chain couples TRBV28 to TRBJ1-5; 8 bases are shared with TRBD1. CDR1 MDHEN and CDR2 SYDVKM come from the germline V gene. The length of the CDR3 is 14 residues. Losses at the gene ends were 5 bases for V and 7 bases for J; bases not matched to a gene: 7. CDR3 DNA sequence: TGTGCCAGCAGTCCTGGGACAGGCGAGCAGCCCCAGCATTTT. Translation gives CASSPGTGEQPQHF.

The rearrangement uses TRBV7-2 and TRBJ1-1; the D is unclear. The CDR3 consists of 16 residues. CDR1 is SGHTA, CDR2 FQGNSA, per germline. The V end was cut by 1 base, the J end by 1 base, with 13 bases between. The CDR3 coding sequence is TGTGCCAGCAGCTTAGTTCCAGCAGGCCCGAACACTGAAGCTTTCTTT. Residues: CASSLVPAGPNTEAFF.

The CDR3 is CASSFLAGAGTQYF. Here the CDR3 DNA reads TGTGCCAGCAGCTTCCTAGCGGGAGCGGGGACCCAGTACTTC. The chain couples TRBV7-2 to TRBJ2-5; 10 nucleotides line up with TRBD2. V was pared by 3 bases and J by 7 bases, with 5 bases of the junction left unmatched. There are 14 residues in the CDR3. The V gene's germline CDR1 is SGHTA and CDR2 FQGNSA.

This clone was counted once. The chain combines TRBV5-4 with TRBJ1-2, with 9 nucleotides matching TRBD1. J lost 8 bases, V lost 2 bases, and 7 bases had no gene match. The V gene's germline CDR1 is SGHNT and CDR2 YYREEE (reference sequence). This CDR3 has 14 residues. The CDR3 sequence is CASSLQGAGKGYTF. The DNA of the CDR3 is TGTGCCAGCAGCTTACAGGGGGCCGGCAAAGGCTACACCTTC. Together with reference TRBV5-4 and TRBJ1-2, the CDR3 gives the full variable domain: ETGVTQSPTHLIKTRGQQVTLRCSSQSGHNTVSWYQQALGQGPQFIFQYYREEENGRGNFPPRFSGLQFPNYSSELNVNALELDDSALYLCASSLQGAGKGYTFGSGTRLTVV.

The chain links TRBV4-3 to TRBJ2-3; 9 bases line up with TRBD2. The J segment lost 6 bases and the V segment lost 0 bases, leaving 16 bases of the junction unmatched. Germline V gives CDR1 LGHNA, CDR2 YSLEER. CDR3 length: 19 residues. The DNA for the CDR3 is TGCGCCAGCAGCCAAGACTCTTGGGATAGCGGGAGTTGGGCGGATACGCAGTATTTT. Its protein product is CASSQDSWDSGSWADTQYF.

The V gene is TRBV5-1, the J gene TRBJ2-7; TRBD2 aligns across 12 bases. Unmatched junction bases numbered 2, after V lost 3 bases and J lost 1 base. The CDR3 is made up of 15 amino acids. CDR1 is SGHRS and CDR2 is YFSETQ in the germline V gene. CDR3 loop: CASSSGLAGSYEQYF. The CDR3, as DNA: TGCGCCAGCAGCTCCGGACTAGCGGGGTCCTACGAGCAGTACTTC.